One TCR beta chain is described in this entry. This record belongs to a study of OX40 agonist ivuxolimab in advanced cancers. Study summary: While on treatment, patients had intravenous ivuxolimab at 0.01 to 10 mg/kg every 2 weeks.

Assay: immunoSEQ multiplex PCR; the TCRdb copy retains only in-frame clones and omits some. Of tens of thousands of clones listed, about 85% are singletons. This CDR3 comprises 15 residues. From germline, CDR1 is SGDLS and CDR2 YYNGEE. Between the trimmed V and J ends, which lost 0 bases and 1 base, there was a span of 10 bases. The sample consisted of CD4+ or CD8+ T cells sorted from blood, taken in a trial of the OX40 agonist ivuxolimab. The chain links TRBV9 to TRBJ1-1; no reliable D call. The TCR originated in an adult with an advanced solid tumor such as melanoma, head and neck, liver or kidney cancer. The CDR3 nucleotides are TGTGCCAGCAGCGTAGGTCCGGTAGCGAACACTGAAGCTTTCTTT. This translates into CASSVGPVANTEAFF.